This T cell receptor beta chain was identified in a study of lymphopenia after photon versus proton radiotherapy. The table came from immunoSEQ multiplex PCR; TCRdb's copy has only in-frame clones and leaves some out. Here the sample spans about 26,000 clones, approximately 89% being singletons. The trim removed 4 bases at V and 7 bases at J, leaving 5 bases unmatched. The V gene's germline CDR1 is SGDLS and CDR2 YYNGEE. The CDR3 runs to 16 residues. The gene calls are TRBV9 and TRBJ2-1; 16 nucleotides agree with TRBD2. The receptor was derived from a man aged 25 to 45 with gastric cancer. This material consisted of peripheral blood, taken from a patient treated with photon-based radiotherapy. The DNA of the CDR3 is TGTGCCAGCAGCTTGGGACTAGCGGGAGGGTTGAATGAGCAGTTCTTC. The encoded protein is CASSLGLAGGLNEQFF.